Following are 21 T cell receptor beta chains from one sample sequenced in a study of T cell responses to AZD1222 COVID-19 vaccine. The protocol was immunoSEQ multiplex PCR, while the TCRdb copy is restricted to in-frame clones and leaves out a portion. The table lists fewer than 150,000 clones, approximately 90% of them singletons. The specimen comprised peripheral blood, sampled on day 0 of AZD1222 vaccination. The receptor source for this set is an adult in good health.

This clone showed up just once. The chain is built from TRBV6-5 and TRBJ1-4; 7 nucleotides align to TRBD1. V was clipped by 5 bases and J by 8 bases; unmatched bases: 8. The CDR3 has 14 residues. Germline CDR1 reads MNHEY; CDR2 reads SVGAGI. Written as DNA, the CDR3 is TGTGCCAGCAGTCTTCGAGGGGGCGGAGAAAAACTGTTTTTT. This sequence encodes CASSLRGGGEKLFF.

CDR3: CATSDGTRDNYGYTF. The CDR3 DNA reads as TGTGCCACCAGTGATGGGACAAGAGATAACTATGGCTACACCTTC. The chain uses TRBV24-1 and TRBJ1-2, with D possibly being TRBD1 (6 bases). The V end lost 3 bases, the J end lost 1 base, and 11 bases lay between the germline ends. The CDR3 is 15 amino acids. Germline lookup yields CDR1 KGHDR and CDR2 SFDVKD.

The chain has TRBV3-1 (or the pseudogene TRBV3-2) and TRBJ1-2; D gene ambiguous. CDR3 length equals 13 residues. V gave up 0 bases and J gave up 1 base, with 3 bases separating them. Per the germline V gene, CDR1 is LGHDT and CDR2 is YNNKEL (reference sequence). The DNA of the CDR3 is TGTGCCAGCAGCCAAGACAGTAACTATGGCTACACCTTC. This translates into CASSQDSNYGYTF.

This clone was found once. The junction differs from germline at one of its ends, possibly a read error. This rearrangement joins TRBV11-3 to TRBJ2-2; no reliable D call. Germline V gene lookup returns CDR1 SGHNT and CDR2 YENEEA. This CDR3 is built from 16 residues. CDR3 loop: CASGLRANFRTGELFF. The CDR3 DNA reads TGTGCCAGCGGCTTGAGAGCGAACTTTAGGACCGGGGAGCTGTTTTTT.

The rearrangement uses TRBV9 and TRBJ2-1; 9 bases align to TRBD2. The CDR3 runs 16 residues. Germline lookup yields CDR1 SGDLS and CDR2 YYNGEE. Germline trimming cut 1 base from V and 10 bases from J; bases unmatched to any gene: 12. The CDR3 coding sequence is TGTGCCAGCAGCGTAACTGCGGGAGGGGCCATTGGGGAGCAGTTCTTC. This codes for CASSVTAGGAIGEQFF.

The J gene is TRBJ1-2, the V gene TRBV12-3 or TRBV12-4; D call uncertain. Trimming stripped 1 base from V and 2 bases from J, with 5 bases between. The CDR3 contains 13 residues. CDR3 region: CASSLVRNYGYTF. The CDR3 coding sequence is TGTGCCAGCAGTTTAGTTCGAAACTATGGCTACACCTTC.

This chain uses TRBV6-5 with TRBJ2-7, with 9 bases that match TRBD2. The V segment lost 5 bases and the J segment 0 bases; nucleotides outside the gene matches: 5. CDR1 and CDR2 from the germline V gene are MNHEY and SVGAGI. CDR3 length equals 15 residues. CDR3 region: CASSSGRPSSYEQYF. CDR3 DNA sequence: TGTGCCAGCAGTAGCGGGAGGCCCAGCTCCTACGAGCAGTACTTC.

This chain connects TRBV6-5 to TRBJ2-3; no firm D call. CDR1 is MNHEY and CDR2 is SVGAGI in the germline V gene. This CDR3 region has 14 residues. The CDR3: CATALVTLTDTQYF. In nucleotides, the CDR3 is TGTGCTACCGCGTTGGTTACTCTCACAGATACGCAGTATTTT.

The V gene is TRBV6-5, the J gene TRBJ2-5; D gene uncertain. Germline V lookup: CDR1 MNHEY, CDR2 SVGAGI. V was trimmed by 6 bases and J by 7 bases, leaving 18 bases between them. The CDR3 is 14 residues long. The CDR3 DNA reads TGTGCCAGCAGCCCAGGACCGGACGGTGGGACCCAGTACTTC. It codes for CASSPGPDGGTQYF.

This clone was recorded only once. The CDR3 region is CASSQDSGANQPQHF. The CDR3 DNA is TGTGCCAGCAGCCAAGATTCAGGGGCCAATCAGCCCCAGCATTTT. The chain uses TRBV4-2 and TRBJ1-5, with D possibly matching TRBD1 (6 bases). Trimming left V 0 bases short and J 3 bases short, with 9 bases between. CDR1 is LGHNA and CDR2 is YNFKEQ in the germline V gene. The CDR3 contains 15 residues.

The chain is built from TRBV7-9 and TRBJ2-7; 10 nucleotides agree with TRBD2. The CDR3 is 16 residues long. V shed 0 bases and J 4 bases; nucleotides not matched to a gene: 6. The germline CDR1 and CDR2 sequences are SEHNR and FQNEAQ (reference sequence). CDR3 coding DNA: TGTGCCAGCAGCTTAGCGATAGGGACTAGCGATTACGAGCAGTACTTC. Translating gives CASSLAIGTSDYEQYF. Full variable domain (outside the CDR3, taken from reference TRBV7-9 and TRBJ2-7): DTGVSQNPRHKITKRGQNVTFRCDPISEHNRLYWYRQTLGQGPEFLTYFQNEAQLEKSRLLSDRFSAERPKGSFSTLEIQRTEQGDSAMYLCASSLAIGTSDYEQYFGPGTRLTVT.

This clone was recorded only once. The J gene is TRBJ1-6, the V gene TRBV5-1; the D is unclear. V dropped 2 bases and J dropped 0 bases, with 18 bases sitting between them. This CDR3 is built from 19 residues. Per germline, CDR1 SGHRS and CDR2 YFSETQ. The DNA for the CDR3 is TGCGCCAGCAGCTTAGTCTCGATACGGGAGAGCTCCTATAATTCACCCCTCCACTTT. Protein: CASSLVSIRESSYNSPLHF.

The chain carries TRBV7-8 and TRBJ1-1; weak D call: TRBD1 (6 bases). The germline V and J ends were trimmed by 0 bases and 6 bases, with 20 bases remaining between them. The CDR3 is made up of 17 amino acids. Per germline, CDR1 SGHVS and CDR2 FQNEAQ. DNA for the CDR3: TGTGCCAGCAGCTTAGCTCGAACAGGGAGGCTGATGGCTGAAGCTTTCTTT. It yields the protein CASSLARTGRLMAEAFF. Together with reference TRBV7-8 and TRBJ1-1, the CDR3 gives the full variable domain: GAGVSQSPRYKVAKRGQDVALRCDPISGHVSLFWYQQALGQGPEFLTYFQNEAQLDKSGLPSDRFFAERPEGSVSTLKIQRTQQEDSAVYLCASSLARTGRLMAEAFFGQGTRLTVV.

V usage is TRBV27 and J usage is TRBJ2-3, with D unresolved. V was pared by 7 bases and J by 5 bases, with 7 bases between. The CDR3 has 11 amino acids. Germline V gives CDR1 MNHEY, CDR2 SMNVEV (reference sequence). CDR3 sequence reads: CASIFGDTQYF. As DNA, the CDR3 is TGTGCCAGCATCTTTGGAGATACGCAGTATTTT.

This chain uses TRBV3-1 (or the pseudogene TRBV3-2) with TRBJ2-3; D assignment may be TRBD1 or TRBD2 (5 bases each). V lost 0 bases to trimming and J lost 3 bases, with 10 bases between them. The CDR3 sequence is 15 residues long. Germline CDR1 and CDR2: LGHDT and YNNKEL (reference sequence). The CDR3, as DNA: TGTGCCAGCAGCCAAGATGGGGGACGAACAGATACGCAGTATTTT. This codes for CASSQDGGRTDTQYF.

The chain joins TRBV29-1 to TRBJ2-3; D perhaps matches TRBD2 (5 bases). Germline V gene data show CDR1 as SQVTM and CDR2 as ANQGSEA. The length of the CDR3 is 14 residues. The V gene lost 7 bases and the J gene lost 10 bases, with 24 bases spanning the gap. The CDR3 is CSGQRGPSVGAQYF. In DNA, the CDR3 is TGCAGCGGCCAACGGGGTCCGTCAGTTGGTGCGCAGTATTTT.

This chain connects TRBV7-9 to TRBJ2-7, with D maybe TRBD1 (5 bases). Germline V gene sequence: CDR1 SEHNR, CDR2 FQNEAQ (reference sequence). V lost 1 base and J lost 1, with 11 bases in between. The CDR3 spans 15 residues. CDR3 DNA: TGTGCCAGCAGCTTAGGGGCAGGGAATTCCTACGAGCAGTACTTC. Translated, it gives CASSLGAGNSYEQYF. Based on the CDR3 plus reference TRBV7-9 and TRBJ2-7, the full variable domain is DTGVSQNPRHKITKRGQNVTFRCDPISEHNRLYWYRQTLGQGPEFLTYFQNEAQLEKSRLLSDRFSAERPKGSFSTLEIQRTEQGDSAMYLCASSLGAGNSYEQYFGPGTRLTVT.

The chain recombines TRBV19 with TRBJ2-7, with unresolved D. The CDR3 consists of 14 residues. V shed 3 bases and J shed 3 bases, with 12 bases lying between them. Germline values: CDR1 LNHDA, CDR2 SQIVND (reference sequence). The CDR3 DNA reads as TGTGCCAGTAGTATCGCGCTGCAGCTCTACGAGCAGTACTTC. Its protein product is CASSIALQLYEQYF.

The V gene is TRBV5-6, the J gene TRBJ2-7; D gene ambiguous. Deletions cut 0 bases from V and 3 bases from J, with 10 bases between. The CDR3 has 14 residues. Germline CDR1 reads SGHDT; CDR2 reads YYEEEE. CDR3 protein: CASSLVSGLYEQYF. DNA for the CDR3: TGTGCCAGCAGCTTGGTTTCAGGTCTCTACGAGCAGTACTTC.

This sequence joins TRBV7-3 and TRBJ1-6; 8 bases are a match to TRBD1. Germline V gives CDR1 SGHTA, CDR2 FQGTGA. The CDR3 has 15 residues. The V and J ends lost 5 bases and 3 bases, in that order; junction bases with no gene match: 3. The CDR3 sequence: CASSRGQGYNSPLHF. In DNA form, the CDR3 reads TGTGCCAGCAGCCGTGGACAGGGCTATAATTCACCCCTCCACTTT.

The chain links TRBV6-1 to TRBJ1-1; no definite D call. V lost 0 bases, J lost 4 bases, and 3 bases lay in between. Per the germline V gene, CDR1 is MNHNS and CDR2 is SASEGT. The CDR3 covers 12 residues. CDR3 protein: CASSEAFTEAFF. The CDR3 nucleotides read TGTGCCAGCAGTGAAGCTTTCACTGAAGCTTTCTTT.